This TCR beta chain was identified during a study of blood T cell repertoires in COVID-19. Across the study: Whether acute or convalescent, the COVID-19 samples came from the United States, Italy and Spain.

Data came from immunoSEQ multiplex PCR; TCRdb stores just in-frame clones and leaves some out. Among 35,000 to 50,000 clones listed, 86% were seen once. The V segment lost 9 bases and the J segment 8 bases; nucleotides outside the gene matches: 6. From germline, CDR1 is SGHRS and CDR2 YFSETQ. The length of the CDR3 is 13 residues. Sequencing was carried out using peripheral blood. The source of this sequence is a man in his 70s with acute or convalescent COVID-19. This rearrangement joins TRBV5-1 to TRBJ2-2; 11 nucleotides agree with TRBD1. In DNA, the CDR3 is TGCGCCACCCCGGGACAGGGGGTTGGGGAGCTGTTTTTT. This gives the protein CATPGQGVGELFF.